This T cell receptor beta chain stems from a study of OX40 agonist ivuxolimab in advanced cancers. Study at large: From 23 to 79 years was the age range, with a mean of around 60 years, and around 83% were male.

The repertoire was sequenced with immunoSEQ multiplex PCR; TCRdb's copy has only in-frame clones and lacks some. The sample has 30,000 or so clones, 75% to 90% seen once. A note on this clone: This may come from a read error, since a much larger clone is one base off.

Germline CDR1 LGHNA, CDR2 YSLEER. The J segment lost 4 bases and the V segment lost 0 bases, leaving 2 bases of the junction unmatched. The CDR3 runs to 16 residues. The receptor comes from an adult with an advanced solid tumor such as melanoma, head and neck, liver or kidney cancer. The chain combines TRBV4-3 with TRBJ2-3, with TRBD2 identical over 12 bases. Sequenced here: CD4+ or CD8+ T cells sorted from blood, sampled in a trial of the OX40 agonist ivuxolimab. The CDR3: CASSQDLAGGPDTQYF. CDR3 nucleotides: TGCGCCAGCAGCCAAGATCTAGCGGGAGGGCCAGATACGCAGTATTTT.